One and the same sample provided the 18 T cell receptor beta chains below, sequenced in a study of cytomegalovirus exposure and HLA in healthy donors. PCR used 60 Vbeta primers and 13 Jbeta primers. Sequencing used immunoSEQ multiplex PCR; TCRdb keeps in-frame clones, though not all of them. The table shows some 140,000 clones, with approximately 62% occurring only once. Source material: PBMCs. These receptors all stem from a human donor in good health.

This chain connects TRBV19 to TRBJ2-3; maybe TRBD1 (6 bases). Germline lookup yields CDR1 LNHDA and CDR2 SQIVND (reference sequence). V was shortened by 7 bases and J by 1 base, with 15 bases between the two germline ends. This CDR3 spans 15 amino acids. Here the CDR3 reads CASIMTGDGTDTQYF. The CDR3 region has the DNA TGTGCCAGTATCATGACAGGCGACGGCACAGATACGCAGTATTTT. Supplemented by reference TRBV19 and TRBJ2-3, the full variable domain reads DGGITQSPKYLFRKEGQNVTLSCEQNLNHDAMYWYRQDPGQGLRLIYYSQIVNDFQKGDIAEGYSVSREKKESFPLTVTSAQKNPTAFYLCASIMTGDGTDTQYFGPGTRLTVL.

J is TRBJ2-1 and V is TRBV6-5, with D unclear. The CDR3 totals 11 residues. V dropped 4 bases and J dropped 7 bases, with 5 bases sitting between them. Germline CDR1 is MNHEY and CDR2 is SVGAGI. In DNA, the CDR3 is TGTGCCAGCAGTTCGTTGAATGAGCAGTTCTTC. As protein: CASSSLNEQFF.

CDR3 loop: CASSQARREYSGANVLTF. DNA for the CDR3: TGCGCCAGCAGCCAGGCCCGGCGGGAGTATTCAGGGGCCAACGTCCTGACTTTC. This chain links TRBV4-1 with TRBJ2-6; TRBD2 agrees at 7 bases. Germline-derived CDR1 and CDR2 are MGHRA and YSYEKL. The CDR3 extends over 18 amino acids. V shed 3 bases, J shed 4 bases, and the junction held 12 bases outside the gene matches.

The rearrangement links TRBV7-8 to TRBJ2-7, with D tentatively TRBD2 (5 bases). This CDR3 region has 14 residues. Germline V gives CDR1 SGHVS, CDR2 FQNEAQ. V lost 1 base, J lost 5 bases, and 12 bases lay in between. In DNA, the CDR3 is TGTGCCAGCAGCTTAGAACTAGGACCGAACGAGCAGTACTTC. It translates to CASSLELGPNEQYF.

This clone was counted between two and nine times. This chain uses TRBV6-6 with TRBJ2-2, with 8 bases that match TRBD1. Germline loops: CDR1 MNHNY, CDR2 SVGAGI (reference sequence). The V and J ends lost 6 bases and 0 bases, in that order; junction bases with no gene match: 3. The CDR3 has 15 residues. CDR3 residues: CASRKGQANTGELFF. CDR3 sequence (DNA): TGTGCCAGCAGAAAGGGACAGGCGAACACCGGGGAGCTGTTTTTT.

The CDR3 sequence: CASSINRQGAPTMTIYF. DNA for the CDR3: TGTGCCAGCAGCATAAACCGACAGGGGGCCCCGACCATGACCATATATTTT. V gene TRBV5-5 combines with J gene TRBJ1-3; 10 bases map to TRBD1. CDR1 and CDR2 (germline): SGHKS, YYEKEE (reference sequence). This CDR3 contains 17 residues. After removal of 4 bases from V and 10 bases from J, the junction contained 17 bases not matched to a gene.

The chain couples TRBV7-2 to TRBJ1-1; D remains ambiguous. The CDR3 has 18 residues. Per germline, CDR1 SGHTA and CDR2 FQGNSA. Between the trimmed V and J ends, which lost 2 bases and 0 bases, there was a span of 19 bases. The chain's CDR3 is CASSLSVYAGSVNTEAFF. CDR3 nucleotides: TGTGCCAGCAGCTTATCAGTATATGCGGGATCGGTGAACACTGAAGCTTTCTTT.

The V and J genes are TRBV18 and TRBJ2-7, with 7 positions matching TRBD2. Unmatched junction bases numbered 12, after V lost 2 bases and J lost 5 bases. Germline loops: CDR1 KGHSH, CDR2 LQKENI. The length of the CDR3 is 16 residues. CDR3 residues: CASSPFSTSVSDEQYF. CDR3 nucleotide sequence: TGTGCCAGCTCACCATTCAGCACTAGCGTAAGTGACGAGCAGTACTTC.

The chain employs TRBV28 and TRBJ2-2; TRBD2 matches at 10 bases. Per the germline V gene, CDR1 is MDHEN and CDR2 is SYDVKM. The CDR3 is 15 amino acids. V lost 5 bases to trimming and J lost 5 bases; unmatched junction nucleotides: 5. The CDR3: CASSQIAGGTGELFF. For the CDR3, the DNA is TGTGCCAGCAGTCAAATAGCGGGAGGAACCGGGGAGCTGTTTTTT.

The chain joins TRBV19 to TRBJ2-3; tentative D call: TRBD1 (6 bases). The V gene's germline CDR1 is LNHDA and CDR2 SQIVND (reference sequence). The CDR3 is 17 residues long. V lost 8 bases and J 6 bases, leaving 27 bases between the germline ends. The CDR3 region is CASRNTHGQPWIDTQYF. CDR3 bases: TGTGCCAGTCGAAATACCCACGGACAGCCCTGGATCGATACGCAGTATTTT. Variable domain in full (rest from reference TRBV19 and TRBJ2-3): DGGITQSPKYLFRKEGQNVTLSCEQNLNHDAMYWYRQDPGQGLRLIYYSQIVNDFQKGDIAEGYSVSREKKESFPLTVTSAQKNPTAFYLCASRNTHGQPWIDTQYFGPGTRLTVL.

The J gene is TRBJ2-3, the V gene TRBV12-5; 8 positions agree with TRBD1. V was clipped by 1 base and J by 1 base; unmatched bases: 4. This CDR3 is 16 amino acids long. In germline, CDR1 is LGHNT, CDR2 FRNRAP. The CDR3 nucleotides are TGTGCTAGTGGTTTGGCTGGACAGGGCCGCACAGATACGCAGTATTTT. As protein: CASGLAGQGRTDTQYF.

This clone has just a few counts. This chain uses TRBV7-9 with TRBJ2-7; possible D gene TRBD1, 6 bases. The CDR3 is 14 amino acids. Looked up from germline, CDR1 is SEHNR and CDR2 is FQNEAQ (reference sequence). V lost 1 base and J 2 bases, leaving 9 bases between the germline ends. CDR3 protein: CASSLGTAAYEQYF. For the CDR3, the DNA is TGTGCCAGCAGCTTAGGGACAGCCGCCTACGAGCAGTACTTC.

This chain connects TRBV23-1 to TRBJ1-3; TRBD1 is a possible D gene (6 bases). Being an ORF, TRBV23-1 has a function that is uncertain. Trimming pared 3 bases from V and 2 bases from J, leaving 20 bases between. The CDR3 runs to 18 residues. As DNA, the CDR3 is TGCGCCAGCAGTCATCGGGGGGCAAGGGTTTCTGCTGGAAACACCATATATTTT. It translates to CASSHRGARVSAGNTIYF.

This clone was observed a handful of times. Here the CDR3 reads CASSPNVGLFTEQFF. CDR3 coding DNA: TGTGCCAGCAGCCCGAATGTGGGGCTCTTCACTGAGCAGTTCTTC. The V call is TRBV7-2, the J call TRBJ2-1; a weak D match, TRBD1 (5 bases). V lost 5 bases and J lost 9, with 20 bases in between. Germline values: CDR1 SGHTA, CDR2 FQGNSA. The CDR3 is 15 residues long.

The rearrangement uses TRBV25-1 and TRBJ2-7; 9 bases fit TRBD2. This CDR3 is 15 amino acids long. The trim removed 9 bases at V and 4 bases at J, leaving 13 bases unmatched. CDR1 MGHDK and CDR2 SYGVNS come from the germline V gene. CDR3 DNA: TGTGCCAGATACAACGGCGGGAGGGGTCGGTACGAGCAGTACTTC. This encodes CARYNGGRGRYEQYF.

This clone has a handful of counts. The chain carries TRBV5-8 and TRBJ2-5; D remains unclear. The germline V gene has CDR1 SGHTS and CDR2 YDEGEE. Trimming took 0 bases from V and 1 from J, leaving 10 bases between them. The CDR3 covers 15 residues. CDR3 DNA: TGTGCCAGCAGCTTGGGTTCGGCGGCCCAAGAGACCCAGTACTTC. Residues: CASSLGSAAQETQYF.

The chain carries TRBV5-1 and TRBJ2-1; no definite D call. The CDR3 spans 13 residues. V lost 2 bases and J 6 bases, leaving 9 bases between the germline ends. CDR1 and CDR2 from the germline V gene are SGHRS and YFSETQ. The CDR3: CASSLLNANEQFF. The CDR3 DNA sequence: TGCGCCAGCAGCTTACTAAATGCCAATGAGCAGTTCTTC.

The J gene is TRBJ2-1, the V gene TRBV5-6, with D perhaps TRBD1 (6 bases). The ends were cut back, 3 bases at V and 4 bases at J, with 14 bases in the middle. CDR1 is SGHDT and CDR2 is YYEEEE in the germline V gene. This CDR3 contains 15 residues. CDR3 in amino acids: CASSSVGQTYNEQFF. CDR3 in DNA: TGTGCCAGCAGCTCGGTTGGACAGACGTACAATGAGCAGTTCTTC.